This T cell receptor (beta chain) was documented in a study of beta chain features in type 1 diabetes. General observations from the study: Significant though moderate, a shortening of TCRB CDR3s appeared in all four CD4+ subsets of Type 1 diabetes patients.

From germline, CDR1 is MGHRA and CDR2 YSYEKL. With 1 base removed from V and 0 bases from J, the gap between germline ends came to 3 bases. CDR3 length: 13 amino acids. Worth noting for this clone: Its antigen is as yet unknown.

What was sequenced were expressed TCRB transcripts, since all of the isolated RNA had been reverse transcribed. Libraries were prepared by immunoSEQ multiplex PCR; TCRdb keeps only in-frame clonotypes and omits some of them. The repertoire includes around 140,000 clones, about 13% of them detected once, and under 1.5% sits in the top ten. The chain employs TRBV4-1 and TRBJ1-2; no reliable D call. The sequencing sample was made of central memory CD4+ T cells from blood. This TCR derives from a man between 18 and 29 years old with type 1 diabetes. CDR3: CASSQGTNYGYTF. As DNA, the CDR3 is TGCGCCAGCAGCCAAGGCACTAACTATGGCTACACCTTC.